These T cell receptor beta chains were read from a single sample in a study of blood T cell repertoires in COVID-19. Measured with immunoSEQ multiplex PCR; TCRdb has only the in-frame clones, and not every one. The sample includes roughly 260,000 clones, roughly four fifths of them seen just once. Sequencing input: PBMCs or T cells enriched from blood (not recorded which). The receptors were sampled from a woman between 40 and 55 years old who had been exposed to COVID-19. Each CDR3 is given with its conserved first and last residue. The order of the fields is V gene, J gene, CDR3 protein.

TRBV5-6	TRBJ2-7	CASSGELATYEQYF
TRBV24-1	TRBJ2-2	CAAGTVTPSGELFF
TRBV12-3/TRBV12-4	TRBJ1-4	CASGNSQGKLFF
TRBV19	TRBJ2-2	CASSPERGVNTGELFF
TRBV28	TRBJ2-1	CASSNSGGARNEQFF
TRBV18	TRBJ1-2	CASSPRESDGYTF
TRBV7-9	TRBJ2-3	CASSSGQGSSTDTQYF
TRBV3-1/TRBV3-2	TRBJ2-7	CASSPGDTTSYEQYF
TRBV19	TRBJ1-4	CASSTGARGTNEKLFF
TRBV28	TRBJ1-2	CASSFAGIYGYTF
TRBV5-1	TRBJ1-1	CASSGGTANTEAFF
TRBV10-3	TRBJ1-2	CAIKGQILNYGYTF
TRBV7-2	TRBJ1-2	CASSFNGLQGYTF
TRBV5-1	TRBJ2-7	CASSLEGAEYEQYF
TRBV7-2	TRBJ2-1	CASSLGTPSQGEQFF
TRBV10-3	TRBJ2-7	CAISETSGGIYEQYF
TRBV3-1/TRBV3-2	TRBJ2-3	CASSQATDTQYF
TRBV6-2/TRBV6-3	TRBJ2-7	CASSSERRQGNEQYF
TRBV5-4	TRBJ1-4	CASSLDRVPKLFF
TRBV7-2	TRBJ2-3	CASSLPPVTGTDTQYF
TRBV7-9	TRBJ2-1	CASSLGTRRGEQFF
TRBV5-1	TRBJ2-6	CASSFQGPGANVLTF
TRBV5-6	TRBJ2-6	CASSWRRTSGANVLTF
TRBV11-1	TRBJ1-2	CASSQGAGNYGYTF
TRBV6-6	TRBJ1-6	CASSSTGWNSPLHF
TRBV5-1	TRBJ2-2	CASSSGGAGELFF
TRBV4-1	TRBJ1-4	CASSPTQDRINEKLFF
TRBV3-1/TRBV3-2	TRBJ1-5	CASSQAGGNQPQHF
TRBV19	TRBJ2-1	CASTSGGSSYNEQFF
TRBV5-6	TRBJ2-2	CASRDRNTGELFF
TRBV4-3	TRBJ2-1	CASSQDSSGAYNEQFF
TRBV3-1/TRBV3-2	TRBJ2-3	CASSRRVAGGTDTQYF
TRBV5-1	TRBJ2-5	CASSSGLAGGVGETQYF
TRBV27	TRBJ1-4	CASKDFSNEKLFF
TRBV21-1	TRBJ1-3	CASSNQKENSSGNTIYF
TRBV7-9	TRBJ2-1	CASSFTRDNEQFF
TRBV4-2	TRBJ1-4	CASSQDTSQGRYNEKLFF
TRBV15	TRBJ1-5	CATSRRRAGTDNQPQHF
TRBV5-4	TRBJ2-5	CASSPPLAGGKETQYF
TRBV10-3	TRBJ2-3	CAISNPGTSGEVQYF
TRBV6-6	TRBJ2-7	CASSYSPYEQYF
TRBV15	TRBJ1-1	CATTSELNTEAFF
TRBV9	TRBJ1-2	CASSVGGDYGYTF
TRBV7-4	TRBJ1-3	CASSLGPQDLNTIYF
TRBV14	TRBJ2-5	CASSPAGARETQYF
TRBV18	TRBJ2-3	CASSVSSFRRDTQYF
TRBV7-9	TRBJ1-2	CASSPQGVYGYTF
TRBV19	TRBJ2-2	CASSTGGRGTGELFF
TRBV11-2	TRBJ2-1	CASSFSSGAYNEQFF
TRBV19	TRBJ1-1	CASSMTGMNTEAFF
TRBV5-7	TRBJ1-4	CASSLARCLGPFNEKLFF
TRBV7-2	TRBJ2-5	CASSPMGGKETQYF
TRBV18	TRBJ1-6	CASSRQSTKSSYNSPLHF